This T cell receptor beta chain is from a study of blood T cells in healthy people across ages. This clonotype was recorded only once. The CDR3 has 17 residues. The use of a sample-barcoded 5' primer and a J-beta primer mix characterized a second PCR of roughly 6 to 12 cycles. TCRdb re-called the 5' RACE reads with MiXCR, one entry per CDR3 protein. The sample lists about 1 million distinct CDR3 sequences, 40% to 45% seen once, with under 20% in the top ten. The V call is TRBV21-1, the J call TRBJ2-1; TRBD2 is the table's D call, not checked against the DNA. TRBV21-1 is given as a pseudogene. The source is a woman aged 55-69 years in good health. Sequencing used blood. The CDR3 region has the DNA TGTGCCAGCAGCAAACCAGAAGCGGCCCAATCCTACAATGAGCAGTTCTTC. Translation gives CASSKPEAAQSYNEQFF.